The 14 T cell receptor beta chains presented below share a single source sample, sequenced in a study of cytomegalovirus exposure and HLA in healthy donors. Produced via immunoSEQ multiplex PCR; TCRdb's table is partial and in-frame only. The repertoire holds roughly 56,000 clones, with around 94% as singletons. Sequenced sample: PBMCs. The origin of the receptors is a man aged 18 to 29 in good health and CMV-seronegative.

The sample holds one count of this clone. The chain is built from TRBV27 and TRBJ2-3, with D possibly matching TRBD1 (6 bases). This CDR3 region has 13 residues. CDR1 is MNHEY and CDR2 is SMNVEV in the germline V gene (reference sequence). V shed 5 bases and J shed 4 bases, with 10 bases lying between them. The CDR3 nucleotides read TGTGCCAGCAGTCCAACAGGGCCAGATACGCAGTATTTT. Amino acids: CASSPTGPDTQYF.

The rearrangement uses TRBV18 and TRBJ2-1; TRBD2 aligns across 11 bases. CDR1 and CDR2 from the germline V gene are KGHSH and LQKENI. The CDR3 has 15 amino acids. Trimming at V came to 5 bases and at J to 3 bases, leaving 3 bases not matched to a gene. CDR3 sequence reads: CASSILAGDYNEQFF. Here the CDR3 DNA reads TGTGCCAGCTCAATACTAGCGGGGGACTACAATGAGCAGTTCTTC. Complete variable domain (other parts from reference TRBV18 and TRBJ2-1): NAGVMQNPRHLVRRRGQEARLRCSPMKGHSHVYWYRQLPEEGLKFMVYLQKENIIDESGMPKERFSAEFPKEGPSILRIQQVVRGDSAAYFCASSILAGDYNEQFFGPGTRLTVL.

This chain uses TRBV7-9 with TRBJ2-7; 10 bases agree with TRBD1. J lost 5 bases, V lost 9 bases, and 13 bases had no gene match. This CDR3 has 15 amino acids. Looked up from germline, CDR1 is SEHNR and CDR2 is FQNEAQ (reference sequence). The CDR3 here is CASGTGQGSTDEQYF. The CDR3 DNA sequence: TGTGCCAGTGGGACGGGACAGGGGAGTACCGACGAGCAGTACTTC. Full variable domain (rest looked up from reference TRBV7-9 and TRBJ2-7): DTGVSQNPRHKITKRGQNVTFRCDPISEHNRLYWYRQTLGQGPEFLTYFQNEAQLEKSRLLSDRFSAERPKGSFSTLEIQRTEQGDSAMYLCASGTGQGSTDEQYFGPGTRLTVT.

This clone is a singleton in its sample. The chain links TRBV6-6 to TRBJ2-6; D ambiguous. CDR1 and CDR2 from the germline V gene are MNHNY and SVGAGI (reference sequence). The CDR3 consists of 13 residues. The V and J ends lost 7 bases and 0 bases respectively, with 4 bases between them. The CDR3 loop reads CASMSSGANVLTF. CDR3 DNA sequence: TGTGCCAGCATGAGCTCTGGGGCCAACGTCCTGACTTTC.

CDR3 sequence reads: CASSSQGNTIYF. The CDR3 DNA follows: TGTGCCAGTAGTTCACAGGGAAACACCATATATTTT. The V and J genes are TRBV19 and TRBJ1-3; D gene ambiguous. CDR3 size: 12 residues. Germline lookup yields CDR1 LNHDA and CDR2 SQIVND (reference sequence). V was cut by 5 bases and J by 4 bases, with 6 bases left in between.

The V and J genes are TRBV27 and TRBJ1-2; possible D gene TRBD1, 6 bases. Trimming pared 3 bases from V and 2 bases from J, leaving 16 bases between. Looked up from germline, CDR1 is MNHEY and CDR2 is SMNVEV (reference sequence). The CDR3 runs 16 residues. The CDR3 DNA follows: TGTGCCAGCAGTTTGAGGGCAGGGGATTGGAACTATGGCTACACCTTC. This translates into CASSLRAGDWNYGYTF.

V usage is TRBV27 and J usage is TRBJ2-2; D perhaps matches TRBD2 (6 bases). The V gene's germline CDR1 is MNHEY and CDR2 SMNVEV (reference sequence). The CDR3 totals 16 residues. Trimming shortened V by 5 bases and J by 6 bases, and 19 bases separated the two germline ends. The CDR3 loop reads CASSPGLTRTSGELFF. CDR3 DNA sequence: TGTGCCAGCAGTCCGGGACTTACTAGAACCTCCGGGGAGCTGTTTTTT.

V and J are TRBV7-2 and TRBJ2-3, with 8 bases that match TRBD1. There are 14 residues in the CDR3. Germline CDR1 and CDR2: SGHTA and FQGNSA. The V segment lost 6 bases and the J segment 1 base; nucleotides outside the gene matches: 3. CDR3 bases: TGTGCCAGCAGTCCGGACAGGGGCACAGATACGCAGTATTTT. Translating it yields CASSPDRGTDTQYF.

This clone was recorded only once. The rearrangement joins TRBV4-1 to TRBJ1-5; TRBD1 matches 10 bases. The CDR3 runs 15 residues. Germline CDR1 and CDR2: MGHRA and YSYEKL. Unmatched junction bases numbered 6, after V lost 4 bases and J lost 6 bases. The CDR3 protein is CASSLPGQGIQPQHF. The CDR3 DNA reads as TGCGCCAGCAGCCTGCCGGGACAGGGGATTCAGCCCCAGCATTTT.

J is TRBJ1-2 and V is TRBV19; a possible D gene is TRBD1 (6 bases). CDR1 is LNHDA and CDR2 is SQIVND in the germline V gene (reference sequence). Trimming removed 2 bases from V and 7 bases from J, with 8 bases in between. CDR3 length equals 12 residues. CDR3 sequence: CASSITGSGYTF. CDR3 nucleotide sequence: TGTGCCAGTAGTATAACAGGGTCTGGCTACACCTTC.

The rearrangement uses TRBV5-4 and TRBJ2-7, with 7 positions matching TRBD1. The CDR3 runs to 15 residues. The germline V gene has CDR1 SGHNT and CDR2 YYREEE (reference sequence). Losses at the gene ends were 0 bases for V and 2 bases for J; bases not matched to a gene: 5. CDR3 amino acids: CASSLELQGTYEQYF. The CDR3 region has the DNA TGTGCCAGCAGCTTGGAACTACAGGGGACCTACGAGCAGTACTTC. Full variable domain (remainder filled in from reference TRBV5-4 and TRBJ2-7): ETGVTQSPTHLIKTRGQQVTLRCSSQSGHNTVSWYQQALGQGPQFIFQYYREEENGRGNFPPRFSGLQFPNYSSELNVNALELDDSALYLCASSLELQGTYEQYFGPGTRLTVT.

The chain links TRBV11-2 to TRBJ2-7; TRBD1 aligns across 9 bases. This CDR3 region has 15 residues. With 5 bases clipped from V and 0 bases from J, the junction kept 5 bases outside the gene matches. Germline V gene lookup returns CDR1 SGHAT and CDR2 FQNNGV. The CDR3 nucleotides read TGTGCCAGCAGCCCAGGGACAGGGCTCTCCTACGAGCAGTACTTC. Amino acids: CASSPGTGLSYEQYF.

This chain joins TRBV5-4 and TRBJ2-7; D might be TRBD1 (5 bases). Germline V gene sequence: CDR1 SGHNT, CDR2 YYREEE (reference sequence). This CDR3 has 16 amino acids. The ends were cut back, 4 bases at V and 3 bases at J, with 20 bases in the middle. The CDR3 sequence: CASSLGQPGSGYEQYF. CDR3 in DNA: TGTGCCAGCAGCCTCGGACAACCCGGTTCCGGCTACGAGCAGTACTTC. Full variable domain (outside the CDR3, taken from reference TRBV5-4 and TRBJ2-7): ETGVTQSPTHLIKTRGQQVTLRCSSQSGHNTVSWYQQALGQGPQFIFQYYREEENGRGNFPPRFSGLQFPNYSSELNVNALELDDSALYLCASSLGQPGSGYEQYFGPGTRLTVT.

The chain joins TRBV18 to TRBJ2-7, with 12 bases aligning to TRBD2. The V gene's germline CDR1 is KGHSH and CDR2 LQKENI. There are 17 residues in the CDR3. V lost 8 bases to trimming and J lost 3 bases; unmatched junction nucleotides: 14. The DNA of the CDR3 is TGTGCCAGCGCTCCTAATCTAGCGGGAGGGCCGAACTACGAGCAGTACTTC. Amino acid sequence: CASAPNLAGGPNYEQYF.